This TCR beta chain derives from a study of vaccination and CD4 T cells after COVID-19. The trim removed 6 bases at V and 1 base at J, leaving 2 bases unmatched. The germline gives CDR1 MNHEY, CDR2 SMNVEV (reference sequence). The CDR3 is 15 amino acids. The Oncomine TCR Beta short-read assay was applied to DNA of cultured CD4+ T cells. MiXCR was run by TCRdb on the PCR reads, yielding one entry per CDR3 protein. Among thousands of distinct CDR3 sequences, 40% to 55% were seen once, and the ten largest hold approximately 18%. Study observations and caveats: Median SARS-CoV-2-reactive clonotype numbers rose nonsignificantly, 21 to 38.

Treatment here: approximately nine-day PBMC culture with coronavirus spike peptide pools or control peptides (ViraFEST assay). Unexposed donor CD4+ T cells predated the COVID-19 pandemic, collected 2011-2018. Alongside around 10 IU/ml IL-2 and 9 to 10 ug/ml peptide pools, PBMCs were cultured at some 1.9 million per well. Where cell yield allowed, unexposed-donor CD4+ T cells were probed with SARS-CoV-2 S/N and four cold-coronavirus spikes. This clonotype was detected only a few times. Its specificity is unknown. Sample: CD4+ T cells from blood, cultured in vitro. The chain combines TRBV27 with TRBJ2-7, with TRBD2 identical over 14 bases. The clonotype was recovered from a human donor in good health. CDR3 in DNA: TGTGCCAGCAGGAGACTAGCGGGGGGGTCCTACGAGCAGTACTTC. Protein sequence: CASRRLAGGSYEQYF.